The rows below give T cell receptor beta chains drawn from one sample of a study of OX40 agonist ivuxolimab in advanced cancers. Sequenced by immunoSEQ multiplex PCR; TCRdb stores in-frame clones only, minus some. The sample consists of about 27,000 clones, under 80% of them appearing once. Sequencing was performed on CD4+ or CD8+ T cells sorted from blood, taken in a trial of the OX40 agonist ivuxolimab. These receptors all stem from an adult with an advanced solid tumor such as melanoma, head and neck, liver or kidney cancer. Both conserved end residues are part of each CDR3. Fields, in order: CDR3 protein, CDR3 DNA, J gene, V gene, clone size, D gene. A D gene is named only where the DNA matches it firmly. The listing skips clone size in some rows; elsewhere it reads once, few, many or a size class.

CASSSGLAEYNEQFF | TGTGCCAGCAGCTCGGGACTAGCGGAATACAATGAGCAGTTCTTC | TRBJ2-1 | TRBV11-1 | NA | TRBD2
CSVEQEGNTYEQYF | TGCAGCGTTGAACAGGAGGGAAACACCTACGAGCAGTACTTC | TRBJ2-7 | TRBV29-1 | NA | NA
CASSLGWAGDGETQYF | TGTGCCAGCAGCTTAGGATGGGCGGGAGACGGAGAGACCCAGTACTTC | TRBJ2-5 | TRBV7-9 | NA | TRBD2
CASSLRTGSSGNTIYF | TGTGCCAGCAGCTTACGGACAGGGAGCTCTGGAAACACCATATATTTT | TRBJ1-3 | TRBV13 | NA | TRBD1
CASSAQGTNYGYTF | TGTGCCAGCAGCGCACAGGGTACCAACTATGGCTACACCTTC | TRBJ1-2 | TRBV7-9 | once | NA
CASKRGQGVADTQYF | TGTGCCAGCAAACGAGGACAGGGGGTGGCAGATACGCAGTATTTT | TRBJ2-3 | TRBV13 | once | TRBD1
CASSVYGGTDTQYF | TGTGCCAGCAGCGTCTACGGGGGCACAGATACGCAGTATTTT | TRBJ2-3 | TRBV9 | NA | NA
CASSVDSGGWNEQFF | TGTGCCAGCAGCGTAGATAGCGGGGGGTGGAATGAGCAGTTCTTC | TRBJ2-1 | TRBV9 | once | TRBD2
CASSLGREYSNQPQHF | TGTGCCAGCAGTTTAGGCAGGGAATATAGCAATCAGCCCCAGCATTTT | TRBJ1-5 | TRBV28 | NA | NA
CASSYSTRPYEQYF | TGTGCCAGCAGTTACTCGACCCGGCCCTACGAGCAGTACTTC | TRBJ2-7 | TRBV6-5 | NA | NA
CASRIHPANTEAFF | TGCGCCAGCAGGATCCATCCAGCGAACACTGAAGCTTTCTTT | TRBJ1-1 | TRBV5-1 | NA | NA
CASTPPGTRLYNEQFF | TGTGCCAGCACCCCCCCCGGGACTAGATTGTACAATGAGCAGTTCTTC | TRBJ2-1 | TRBV7-9 | NA | TRBD2
CASSFHLIYEQYF | TGTGCTAGCAGCTTCCATCTCATCTACGAGCAGTACTTC | TRBJ2-7 | TRBV7-7 | NA | NA
CASSGIGTGSGNTIYF | TGTGCCAGCAGCGGAATAGGGACAGGCTCTGGAAACACCATATATTTT | TRBJ1-3 | TRBV5-6 | NA | TRBD1
CASSDTPGQIFYNEQFF | TGTGCCAGCAGTGATACACCGGGACAGATCTTTTACAATGAGCAGTTCTTC | TRBJ2-1 | TRBV27 | once | TRBD1
CAGGQDRQETQYF | TGTGCCGGGGGACAGGACCGCCAAGAGACCCAGTACTTC | TRBJ2-5 | TRBV30 | NA | TRBD1
CASSLGTYGYTGELFF | TGTGCCAGCAGCCTCGGGACTTATGGATACACCGGGGAGCTGTTTTTT | TRBJ2-2 | TRBV7-3 | once | NA
CASSPPSGASYNEQFF | TGTGCCAGCAGCCCACCTAGCGGGGCCTCCTACAATGAGCAGTTCTTC | TRBJ2-1 | TRBV7-9 | NA | TRBD2
CASSELRDRYTPQHF | TGCGCCAGCAGTGAGTTGAGGGATCGATACACGCCCCAGCATTTT | TRBJ1-5 | TRBV10-2 | NA | NA
CAWSTGQGYDTQYF | TGTGCCTGGAGTACAGGACAGGGGTATGATACGCAGTATTTT | TRBJ2-3 | TRBV30 | NA | TRBD1
CASSTWTGKDYGYTF | TGTGCCAGCAGTACCTGGACAGGGAAAGACTATGGCTACACCTTC | TRBJ1-2 | TRBV25-1 | once | TRBD1
CASSFTVINSPLHF | TGTGCCAGCAGTTTTACGGTAATAAATTCACCCCTCCACTTT | TRBJ1-6 | TRBV28 | few | NA
CASSLNRGHAGNTIYF | TGTGCCAGCAGCTTAAACAGGGGGCATGCTGGAAACACCATATATTTT | TRBJ1-3 | TRBV7-9 | NA | TRBD1
CATSRDLGVAKNIQYF | TGTGCCACCAGCAGAGATCTGGGGGTAGCAAAAAACATTCAGTACTTC | TRBJ2-4 | TRBV15 | few | NA
CASSGRRTGFDAEAFF | TGTGCCAGCAGTGGCCGACGGACAGGGTTCGACGCTGAAGCTTTCTTT | TRBJ1-1 | TRBV2 | NA | TRBD1
CASSLGGRGADGYTF | TGTGCCAGCAGCTTGGGGGGTAGGGGAGCTGATGGCTACACCTTC | TRBJ1-2 | TRBV5-6 | NA | NA
CASSIRDRTNSPLHF | TGCGCCAGCAGCATCCGGGACAGGACAAATTCACCCCTCCACTTT | TRBJ1-6 | TRBV4-1 | few | TRBD1
CSVGEAVEQYF | TGCAGCGTTGGGGAGGCGGTCGAGCAGTACTTC | TRBJ2-7 | TRBV29-1 | NA | NA
CASSTTGTGGEKLFF | TGTGCCAGCAGTACTACCGGGACAGGGGGAGAAAAACTGTTTTTT | TRBJ1-4 | TRBV9 | NA | TRBD1
CASSPNYYNEQFF | TGTGCCAGCAGCCCTAATTACTACAATGAGCAGTTCTTC | TRBJ2-1 | TRBV11-2 | few | NA
CASSLGGRDEQFF | TGTGCCAGCAGCCTGGGAGGTAGGGATGAGCAGTTCTTC | TRBJ2-1 | TRBV9 | NA | NA
CASTKTPGRGYTDTQYF | TGTGCCAGCACCAAAACCCCGGGCAGGGGATACACAGATACGCAGTATTTT | TRBJ2-3 | TRBV5-4 | NA | NA
CASSFGGIREQYF | TGTGCCAGCAGTTTTGGCGGGATACGCGAGCAGTACTTC | TRBJ2-7 | TRBV27 | NA | NA
CASSQLNTEAFF | TGCGCCAGCAGCCAATTGAACACTGAAGCTTTCTTT | TRBJ1-1 | TRBV4-1 | NA | NA
CASSPNTGELFF | TGTGCCAGCAGTCCAAACACCGGGGAGCTGTTTTTT | TRBJ2-2 | TRBV27 | NA | NA
CAWSVRWGTDTQYF | TGTGCCTGGAGTGTACGGTGGGGGACAGATACGCAGTATTTT | TRBJ2-3 | TRBV30 | NA | NA
CASSLSGTGAPNQPQHF | TGTGCCAGCAGTCTATCTGGCACTGGGGCACCAAATCAGCCCCAGCATTTT | TRBJ1-5 | TRBV5-5 | NA | NA
CASSPSGQTMNTEAFF | TGTGCCAGCAGCCCCAGCGGACAGACTATGAACACTGAAGCTTTCTTT | TRBJ1-1 | TRBV7-9 | once | NA
CASSRGLASYNEQFF | TGTGCCAGCAGCCGGGGACTAGCGAGTTACAATGAGCAGTTCTTC | TRBJ2-1 | TRBV5-8 | once | TRBD2
CASRPTSGYREKLFF | TGTGCCAGCAGGCCAACGTCCGGTTATCGAGAAAAACTGTTTTTT | TRBJ1-4 | TRBV27 | once | NA
CASSAVTGRADTQYF | TGTGCCAGCAGCGCGGTGACAGGGCGTGCAGATACGCAGTATTTT | TRBJ2-3 | TRBV5-4 | NA | TRBD1
CASSLAVRGYNEQFF | TGTGCCAGCAGCTTGGCGGTCAGGGGGTACAATGAGCAGTTCTTC | TRBJ2-1 | TRBV5-6 | NA | TRBD1